These 31 T cell receptor beta chains came from one sample sequenced in a study of blood T cell repertoires in COVID-19. Generated by immunoSEQ multiplex PCR, the TCRdb table keeps only in-frame clones and is missing some. The table records around 67,000 clones, about 70% of them present only once. Sequenced input: peripheral blood. Receptors were obtained from a woman in her seventies with acute or convalescent COVID-19.

The chain has TRBV7-3 and TRBJ2-3; perhaps TRBD2 as D (6 bases). V lost 4 bases to trimming and J lost 0 bases, with 11 bases between them. The CDR3 runs to 15 residues. Germline loops: CDR1 SGHTA, CDR2 FQGTGA. In DNA form, the CDR3 reads TGTGCCAGCAGCTCCGTAGCGGCTAGCACAGATACGCAGTATTTT. Protein sequence: CASSSVAASTDTQYF. Supplemented by reference TRBV7-3 and TRBJ2-3, the full variable domain reads GAGVSQTPSNKVTEKGKYVELRCDPISGHTALYWYRQSLGQGPEFLIYFQGTGAADDSGLPNDRFFAVRPEGSVSTLKIQRTERGDSAVYLCASSSVAASTDTQYFGPGTRLTVL.

This clone has a single count. The CDR3 spells CASSPPSSGIRGEQYF. In nucleotides, the CDR3 is TGTGCCAGCTCACCACCCTCTAGCGGAATTCGGGGCGAGCAGTACTTC. The chain links TRBV18 to TRBJ2-7, with 7 bases matching TRBD2. The germline gives CDR1 KGHSH, CDR2 LQKENI. This CDR3 has 16 amino acids. The ends lost 0 bases at V and 6 bases at J; junction bases unmatched: 11.

The genes are TRBV19 and TRBJ1-2; 9 bases match TRBD1. This CDR3 spans 16 amino acids. V trimming: 4 bases; J trimming: 7 bases; junction bases outside the gene matches: 13. CDR1 is LNHDA, CDR2 SQIVND, per germline (reference sequence). CDR3 protein: CASSTIPGQGVRGYTF. As DNA, the CDR3 is TGTGCCAGTAGTACAATCCCGGGACAGGGTGTGCGTGGCTACACCTTC.

This chain joins TRBV9 and TRBJ1-1; 7 nucleotides align to TRBD1. This CDR3 spans 15 amino acids. From germline, CDR1 is SGDLS and CDR2 YYNGEE. J lost 4 bases, V lost 2 bases, and 8 bases had no gene match. CDR3 coding DNA: TGTGCCAGCAGCGTGACACAGGGGCAGGGCACTGAAGCTTTCTTT. It yields the protein CASSVTQGQGTEAFF. Drawing the rest from reference TRBV9 and TRBJ1-1, the complete variable domain is DSGVTQTPKHLITATGQRVTLRCSPRSGDLSVYWYQQSLDQGLQFLIQYYNGEERAKGNILERFSAQQFPDLHSELNLSSLELGDSALYFCASSVTQGQGTEAFFGQGTRLTVV.

The chain combines TRBV7-8 with TRBJ2-4, with D possibly matching TRBD1 (5 bases). Trimming removed 5 bases from V and 0 bases from J, with 11 bases in between. This CDR3 comprises 15 residues. The germline CDR1 and CDR2 sequences are SGHVS and FQNEAQ. The CDR3 DNA sequence: TGTGCCAGCAGCCCACAGGCTCTAGCCAAAAACATTCAGTACTTC. Translated: CASSPQALAKNIQYF.

This chain connects TRBV5-5 to TRBJ1-1; weak D call: TRBD1 (6 bases). Germline CDR1 reads SGHKS; CDR2 reads YYEKEE (reference sequence). This CDR3 is 15 amino acids long. Between the trimmed V and J ends, which lost 4 bases and 7 bases, there was a span of 20 bases. The CDR3 DNA reads TGTGCCAGCAGCGGGAACAGGGCTTTGGGCTTTGAAGCTTTCTTT. Protein sequence: CASSGNRALGFEAFF.

The chain employs TRBV7-3 and TRBJ2-1; 9 bases line up with TRBD1. There are 17 residues in the CDR3. V lost 0 bases to trimming and J lost 3 bases; unmatched junction nucleotides: 6. Germline V gene lookup returns CDR1 SGHTA and CDR2 FQGTGA. CDR3 bases: TGTGCCAGCAGCTTAACCGGGGGGACAGGGAACTACAATGAGCAGTTCTTC. Translated, it gives CASSLTGGTGNYNEQFF.

The J gene is TRBJ1-3, the V gene TRBV27, with D hard to call. The CDR3 extends over 14 amino acids. Trimming removed 4 bases from V and 4 bases from J, with 11 bases in between. Germline CDR1 is MNHEY and CDR2 is SMNVEV (reference sequence). The DNA of the CDR3 is TGTGCCAGCAGTTCCGGGGATAGAGGAAACACCATATATTTT. Its protein is CASSSGDRGNTIYF.

The rearrangement joins TRBV12-5 to TRBJ2-1, with TRBD2 identical over 14 bases. V shed 6 bases, J shed 7 bases, and the junction held 5 bases outside the gene matches. The CDR3 sequence is 15 residues long. The germline gives CDR1 LGHNT, CDR2 FRNRAP. Here the CDR3 DNA reads TGTGCTAGTGGACCCTGGACTAGCGGGGGGAATGAGCAGTTCTTC. Its translation: CASGPWTSGGNEQFF.

V is TRBV20-1 and J is TRBJ2-5; 10 nucleotides match TRBD2. The CDR3 has 17 amino acids. V trimming: 3 bases; J trimming: 4 bases; junction bases outside the gene matches: 14. Per germline, CDR1 DFQATT and CDR2 SNEGSKA (reference sequence). The CDR3 reads CSASGLAGEVWRETQYF. For the CDR3, the DNA is TGCAGTGCTAGTGGGCTAGCGGGAGAGGTTTGGAGAGAGACCCAGTACTTC.

The genes are TRBV19 and TRBJ1-6; no clear D gene. The CDR3 sequence is 16 residues long. The germline V gene has CDR1 LNHDA and CDR2 SQIVND (reference sequence). The CDR3 nucleotides are TGTGCAAGTTCCATCGAGAGGAGGCAAAATACTTCACCCCTCCACTTT. It specifies CASSIERRQNTSPLHF.

A word on this clone: At one end, the junction sequence differs from germline, possibly due to a read error. The chain couples TRBV19 to TRBJ1-1, with a possible D match to TRBD1 (6 bases). Germline-derived CDR1 and CDR2 are LNHDA and SQIVND (reference sequence). This CDR3 comprises 14 residues. CDR3 sequence reads: CASSMGQLNTEAFF. In DNA, the CDR3 is TGTGCCAGCAGTATGGGACAACTGAACACTGAAGCTTTCTTT. The full variable domain, completed using reference TRBV19 and TRBJ1-1, is DGGITQSPKYLFRKEGQNVTLSCEQNLNHDAMYWYRQDPGQGLRLIYYSQIVNDFQKGDIAEGYSVSREKKESFPLTVTSAQKNPTAFYLCASSMGQLNTEAFFGQGTRLTVV.

This chain links TRBV27 with TRBJ2-7, with 8 bases that match TRBD2. V shed 2 bases and J 2 bases; nucleotides not matched to a gene: 8. This CDR3 is 16 amino acids long. CDR1 and CDR2 from the germline V gene are MNHEY and SMNVEV (reference sequence). The CDR3 DNA is TGTGCCAGCAGTTTACACTCCCCGGGACTAGCCTACGAGCAGTACTTC. This gives the protein CASSLHSPGLAYEQYF.

This rearrangement joins TRBV5-6 to TRBJ1-1, with 7 bases that match TRBD1. Trimming took 4 bases from V and 0 from J; bases not matched to a gene: 9. This CDR3 contains 16 residues. Per the germline V gene, CDR1 is SGHDT and CDR2 is YYEEEE. CDR3 coding DNA: TGTGCCAGCAGCCCGACAGGGAACTCTTTGAACACTGAAGCTTTCTTT. Amino acids: CASSPTGNSLNTEAFF.

The V gene is TRBV7-7, the J gene TRBJ2-1; no clear D gene. Trimming took 1 base from V and 6 from J, leaving 7 bases between them. The CDR3 runs 13 residues. CDR1 is SSHAT and CDR2 is FNYEAQ in the germline V gene (reference sequence). The CDR3 protein is CASSLGRLNEQFF. Here the CDR3 DNA reads TGTGCCAGCAGCTTAGGAAGACTCAATGAGCAGTTCTTC.

This clone occurred a few times. The chain is built from TRBV6-5 and TRBJ1-1; 7 nucleotides agree with TRBD1. The trim removed 6 bases at V and 3 bases at J, leaving 7 bases unmatched. Germline lookup yields CDR1 MNHEY and CDR2 SVGAGI. The CDR3 extends over 14 amino acids. The CDR3 protein is CASRPTGLYTEAFF. The CDR3 region has the DNA TGTGCCAGCAGGCCGACAGGGTTGTACACTGAAGCTTTCTTT.

Only a few counts were recorded for this clone. The rearrangement uses TRBV2 and TRBJ1-1; TRBD1 aligns across 8 bases. Looked up from germline, CDR1 is SNHLY and CDR2 is FYNNEI. V gave up 6 bases and J gave up 2 bases; unmatched junction bases: 5. The CDR3 totals 14 residues. The CDR3 protein is CASSGRGPNTEAFF. DNA for the CDR3: TGTGCCAGCAGCGGCAGGGGGCCCAACACTGAAGCTTTCTTT.

V gene TRBV6-5 combines with J gene TRBJ2-7; a possible D gene is TRBD1 (5 bases). This CDR3 is built from 13 residues. V was clipped by 5 bases and J by 2 bases, with 10 bases between them. Germline loops: CDR1 MNHEY, CDR2 SVGAGI. CDR3 region: CASSPMGPYEQYF. The CDR3 nucleotides read TGTGCCAGCAGTCCCATGGGGCCCTACGAGCAGTACTTC.

This clone was picked up one time. The chain employs TRBV9 and TRBJ2-5; TRBD2 agrees at 10 bases. V lost 0 bases, J lost 5 bases, and 7 bases stayed unmatched. Germline V lookup: CDR1 SGDLS, CDR2 YYNGEE. CDR3 length: 16 residues. CDR3 residues: CASSVGTSGKGETQYF. In DNA form, the CDR3 reads TGTGCCAGCAGCGTAGGCACTAGCGGGAAAGGGGAGACCCAGTACTTC.

This clone has more than one count but fewer than ten. This chain connects TRBV5-4 to TRBJ2-5; the match to TRBD1 covers 11 bases. Per germline, CDR1 SGHNT and CDR2 YYREEE (reference sequence). With 4 bases clipped from V and 2 bases from J, the junction kept 10 bases outside the gene matches. The CDR3 runs 17 residues. CDR3 DNA sequence: TGTGCCAGCAGCCCAAGAATGAGGGACAGGGGGCAAGAGACCCAGTACTTC. Translating it yields CASSPRMRDRGQETQYF.

The chain employs TRBV6-6 and TRBJ1-5, with 10 bases matching TRBD1. After removal of 2 bases from V and 4 bases from J, the junction contained 5 bases not matched to a gene. Germline assignment: CDR1 MNHNY and CDR2 SVGAGI (reference sequence). CDR3 length: 16 residues. The CDR3 loop is CASSYGTGVPNQPQHF. The CDR3 bases are TGTGCCAGCAGTTACGGGACAGGGGTCCCAAATCAGCCCCAGCATTTT.

The gene calls are TRBV6-5 and TRBJ1-4, with TRBD1 matching over 10 bases. Trimming took 7 bases from V and 13 from J; bases not matched to a gene: 15. The CDR3 has 15 amino acids. Germline assignment: CDR1 MNHEY and CDR2 SVGAGI. The CDR3 DNA reads TGTGCCAGCACCCCGGGGTCCCGGGACAGGGGCGCACTGTTTTTT. Translating it yields CASTPGSRDRGALFF.

This chain connects TRBV5-4 to TRBJ2-5; TRBD1 might be the D (6 bases). The CDR3 has 14 residues. V lost 4 bases and J 2 bases, leaving 12 bases between the germline ends. CDR1 and CDR2 from the germline V gene are SGHNT and YYREEE (reference sequence). The DNA of the CDR3 is TGTGCCAGCAGCCCTGGACAGCCTCAAGAGACCCAGTACTTC. Its protein product is CASSPGQPQETQYF.

This clone was seen a single time. The chain has TRBV28 and TRBJ1-4; 7 bases are shared with TRBD1. From germline, CDR1 is MDHEN and CDR2 SYDVKM. Trimming took 6 bases from V and 5 from J; bases not matched to a gene: 6. This CDR3 contains 14 residues. The CDR3 reads CASRVQGTNEKLFF. The CDR3 DNA reads TGTGCCAGCAGAGTACAGGGGACAAATGAAAAACTGTTTTTT.

CDR3 residues: CASSERGVAGYTF. In DNA, the CDR3 is TGTGCCAGCAGTGAACGGGGGGTAGCGGGCTACACCTTC. This chain links TRBV6-1 with TRBJ1-2, with D possibly TRBD1 on 5 matching bases. Trimming pared 2 bases from V and 8 bases from J, leaving 12 bases between. From germline, CDR1 is MNHNS and CDR2 SASEGT. The CDR3 has 13 residues.

The CDR3: CASSSGQGANTGELFF. CDR3 nucleotides: TGTGCCAGTAGCTCCGGACAGGGGGCGAACACCGGGGAGCTGTTTTTT. V and J are TRBV19 and TRBJ2-2, with 10 bases that match TRBD1. Looked up from germline, CDR1 is LNHDA and CDR2 is SQIVND (reference sequence). J gave up 0 bases and V 6 bases, and 4 bases lay outside the gene matches. The CDR3 length is 16 residues.

The table lists this clone with many counts. This chain uses TRBV30 with TRBJ2-1; 7 bases fit TRBD2. The junction had 7 bases not matched to a gene; V was cut back by 0 bases and J by 5 bases. This CDR3 contains 15 residues. Germline loops: CDR1 GTSNPN, CDR2 SVGIG (reference sequence). CDR3 coding DNA: TGTGCCTGGAGTGTACTCAGCGGGGACCACAATGAGCAGTTCTTC. It specifies CAWSVLSGDHNEQFF.

V usage is TRBV28 and J usage is TRBJ1-2, with D hard to call. Germline V lookup: CDR1 MDHEN, CDR2 SYDVKM. Trimming shortened V by 9 bases and J by 6 bases, and 17 bases separated the two germline ends. The CDR3 spans 13 residues. CDR3 amino acids: CASSSVPMNGYTF. For the CDR3, the DNA is TGTGCCAGTAGCTCGGTCCCGATGAATGGCTACACCTTC.

This chain uses TRBV18 with TRBJ2-3, with D perhaps TRBD2 (5 bases). The germline V gene encodes CDR1 KGHSH and CDR2 LQKENI. The CDR3 runs 14 residues. With 0 bases removed from V and 4 bases from J, the gap between germline ends came to 8 bases. CDR3 residues: CASSPPGDPDTQYF. As DNA, the CDR3 is TGTGCCAGCTCACCACCGGGAGATCCAGATACGCAGTATTTT. Together with reference TRBV18 and TRBJ2-3, the CDR3 gives the full variable domain: NAGVMQNPRHLVRRRGQEARLRCSPMKGHSHVYWYRQLPEEGLKFMVYLQKENIIDESGMPKERFSAEFPKEGPSILRIQQVVRGDSAAYFCASSPPGDPDTQYFGPGTRLTVL.

The CDR3 nucleotides read TGCGCCAGCAGCACACAGGGACAGATTAATGAAAAACTGTTTTTT. Translation: CASSTQGQINEKLFF. This sequence joins TRBV5-1 and TRBJ1-4; 7 bases map to TRBD1. Per the germline V gene, CDR1 is SGHRS and CDR2 is YFSETQ. V was clipped by 4 bases and J by 4 bases; unmatched bases: 7. The CDR3 spans 15 residues.

This clone was found a few times. This chain joins TRBV15 and TRBJ1-2; D is possibly TRBD1 (5 bases). The CDR3 runs 15 residues. Trimming pared 0 bases from V and 3 bases from J, leaving 11 bases between. CDR1 and CDR2 from the germline V gene are LNHNV and YYDKDF (reference sequence). CDR3 residues: CATSREFDSDYGYTF. The CDR3 bases are TGTGCCACCAGCAGAGAGTTCGACAGTGACTATGGCTACACCTTC.